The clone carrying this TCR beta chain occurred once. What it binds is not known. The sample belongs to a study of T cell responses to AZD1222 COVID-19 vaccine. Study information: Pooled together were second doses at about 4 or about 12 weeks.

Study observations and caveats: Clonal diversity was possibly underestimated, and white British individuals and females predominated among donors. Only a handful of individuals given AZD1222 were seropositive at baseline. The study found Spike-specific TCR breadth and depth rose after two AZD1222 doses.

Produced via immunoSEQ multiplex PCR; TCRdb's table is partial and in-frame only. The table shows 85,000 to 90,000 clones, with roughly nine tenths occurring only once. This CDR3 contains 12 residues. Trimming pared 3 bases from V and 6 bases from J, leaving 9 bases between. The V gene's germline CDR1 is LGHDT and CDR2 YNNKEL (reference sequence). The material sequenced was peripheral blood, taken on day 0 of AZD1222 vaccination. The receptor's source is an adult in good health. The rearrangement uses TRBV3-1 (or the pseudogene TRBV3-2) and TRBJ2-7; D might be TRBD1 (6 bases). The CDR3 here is CASSQPGVEQYF. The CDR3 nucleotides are TGTGCCAGCAGCCAGCCAGGGGTCGAGCAGTACTTC.